These T cell receptor beta chains were read from a single sample in a study of T-cell reconstitution after alpha-beta-depleted transplantation in children. Each CDR3 protein gets one entry after TCRdb re-called the PCR reads with MiXCR. The table shows 300,000 to 400,000 distinct CDR3 sequences, with around 25% occurring only once. The source was PBMCs, mostly from graft donor cells, collected 180 days after TCRalphabeta/CD19-depleted stem cell transplant. The source is a male patient aged 5 to 17 who had a stem cell transplant for acute lymphoblastic leukemia, so the T cells may come from the graft donor. Both conserved end residues are part of each CDR3. D genes are given only for firm matches. Size tells how often a clone was seen (once, few, many) or the class of an expanded clone, and some rows leave it out.

cdr3_length: 13; clone_size: .; v_call: TRBV6-5; j_call: TRBJ2-7; d_call: .; cdr3_aa: CASSYGGSYEQYF; cdr3_nt: TGTGCCAGCAGTTATGGCGGGTCCTACGAGCAGTACTTC
cdr3_length: 16; clone_size: few; v_call: TRBV3-1; j_call: TRBJ2-7; d_call: .; cdr3_aa: CASSQGMGVSSYEQYF; cdr3_nt: TGTGCCAGCAGCCAAGGTATGGGCGTTTCCTCCTACGAGCAGTACTTC
cdr3_length: 16; clone_size: few; v_call: TRBV4-1; j_call: TRBJ2-1; d_call: TRBD1; cdr3_aa: CASSQEKRRQGYEQFF; cdr3_nt: TGCGCCAGCAGCCAAGAAAAAAGGCGACAGGGGTATGAGCAGTTCTTC
cdr3_length: 16; clone_size: few; v_call: TRBV5-1; j_call: TRBJ2-1; d_call: .; cdr3_aa: CASSPSDSSVYNEQFF; cdr3_nt: TGCGCCAGCAGCCCCTCGGACTCTTCGGTCTACAATGAGCAGTTCTTC
cdr3_length: 13; clone_size: few; v_call: TRBV11-3; j_call: TRBJ2-1; d_call: .; cdr3_aa: CASSSTAYNEQFF; cdr3_nt: TGTGCCAGCAGCTCTACAGCGTACAATGAGCAGTTCTTC
cdr3_length: 15; clone_size: .; v_call: TRBV11-2; j_call: TRBJ1-1; d_call: TRBD1; cdr3_aa: CASSLTGILNTEAFF; cdr3_nt: TGTGCCAGCAGCCTGACAGGGATATTGAACACTGAAGCTTTCTTT
cdr3_length: 13; clone_size: many; v_call: TRBV25-1; j_call: TRBJ2-3; d_call: .; cdr3_aa: CASRLHSTDTQYF; cdr3_nt: TGTGCCAGCAGATTACATAGCACAGATACGCAGTATTTT
cdr3_length: 14; clone_size: few; v_call: TRBV10-3; j_call: TRBJ2-1; d_call: TRBD2; cdr3_aa: CAIREREVGDEQFF; cdr3_nt: TGTGCCATCAGGGAGCGGGAGGTCGGCGATGAGCAGTTCTTC
cdr3_length: 12; clone_size: .; v_call: TRBV29-1; j_call: TRBJ1-1; d_call: TRBD1; cdr3_aa: CSLNRGPTEAFF; cdr3_nt: TGCAGCTTAAACAGGGGGCCCACTGAAGCTTTCTTT
cdr3_length: 14; clone_size: .; v_call: TRBV6-1; j_call: TRBJ1-5; d_call: .; cdr3_aa: CANGPYNSNQPQHF; cdr3_nt: TGTGCCAACGGACCTTATAATAGCAATCAGCCCCAGCATTTT
cdr3_length: 15; clone_size: .; v_call: TRBV4-1; j_call: TRBJ2-7; d_call: TRBD2; cdr3_aa: CASSQGWREFYEQYF; cdr3_nt: TGCGCCAGCAGCCAAGGATGGCGGGAGTTCTACGAGCAGTACTTC
cdr3_length: 15; clone_size: .; v_call: TRBV4-1; j_call: TRBJ2-7; d_call: .; cdr3_aa: CASSQDTGVSYEQYF; cdr3_nt: TGCGCCAGCAGCCAAGATACGGGGGTCTCCTACGAGCAGTACTTC
cdr3_length: 15; clone_size: .; v_call: TRBV5-1; j_call: TRBJ2-7; d_call: TRBD1; cdr3_aa: CASSSPTGGWAEQYF; cdr3_nt: TGCGCCAGCAGCTCACCGACAGGGGGCTGGGCCGAGCAGTACTTC
cdr3_length: 17; clone_size: few; v_call: TRBV5-1; j_call: TRBJ2-7; d_call: TRBD2; cdr3_aa: CASSRIPGLVVIYEQYF; cdr3_nt: TGCGCCAGCAGCCGCATCCCAGGACTAGTCGTTATCTACGAGCAGTACTTC
cdr3_length: 16; clone_size: .; v_call: TRBV15; j_call: TRBJ1-5; d_call: TRBD1; cdr3_aa: CATSRRTGYSNQPQHF; cdr3_nt: TGTGCCACCAGCAGGAGGACAGGGTATAGCAATCAGCCCCAGCATTTT
cdr3_length: 15; clone_size: few; v_call: TRBV12-3/TRBV12-4; j_call: TRBJ1-2; d_call: .; cdr3_aa: CASIPRGDTSYGYTF; cdr3_nt: TGTGCCAGCATTCCCCGTGGGGACACTTCCTATGGCTACACCTTC
cdr3_length: 14; clone_size: .; v_call: TRBV20-1; j_call: TRBJ1-1; d_call: TRBD1; cdr3_aa: CSAGDRGLGAEAFF; cdr3_nt: TGCAGTGCGGGGGACAGGGGGCTCGGCGCTGAAGCTTTCTTT
cdr3_length: 12; clone_size: .; v_call: TRBV7-7; j_call: TRBJ2-3; d_call: .; cdr3_aa: CASSFLGGTQYF; cdr3_nt: TGTGCCAGCAGCTTCCTTGGGGGTACGCAGTATTTT
cdr3_length: 15; clone_size: .; v_call: TRBV5-1; j_call: TRBJ2-7; d_call: .; cdr3_aa: CASSLTGTSPYEQYF; cdr3_nt: TGCGCCAGCAGCTTAACCGGGACATCACCGTATGAGCAGTACTTC
cdr3_length: 15; clone_size: few; v_call: TRBV12-3/TRBV12-4; j_call: TRBJ1-5; d_call: TRBD1; cdr3_aa: CASSPDRGSNQPQHF; cdr3_nt: TGTGCCAGCAGCCCTGACAGGGGTAGCAATCAGCCCCAGCATTTT
cdr3_length: 15; clone_size: few; v_call: TRBV7-6; j_call: TRBJ2-2; d_call: .; cdr3_aa: CASTLWWESTGELFF; cdr3_nt: TGTGCCAGCACCCTTTGGTGGGAGAGCACCGGGGAGCTGTTTTTT
cdr3_length: 16; clone_size: .; v_call: TRBV7-9; j_call: TRBJ2-5; d_call: .; cdr3_aa: CASSPVTGALGETQYF; cdr3_nt: TGTGCCAGCAGCCCTGTGACAGGAGCGTTAGGAGAGACCCAGTACTTC
cdr3_length: 14; clone_size: .; v_call: TRBV27; j_call: TRBJ2-5; d_call: .; cdr3_aa: CASSSERDQETQYF; cdr3_nt: TGTGCCAGCAGCTCCGAAAGGGACCAAGAGACCCAGTACTTC
cdr3_length: 16; clone_size: few; v_call: TRBV4-1; j_call: TRBJ1-2; d_call: TRBD1; cdr3_aa: CASSQEEDRLNYGYTF; cdr3_nt: TGCGCCAGCAGCCAAGAAGAGGACAGGCTCAACTATGGCTACACCTTC
cdr3_length: 13; clone_size: .; v_call: TRBV2; j_call: TRBJ2-3; d_call: .; cdr3_aa: CASKDFSTDTQYF; cdr3_nt: TGTGCCAGCAAGGACTTCTCCACAGATACGCAGTATTTT
cdr3_length: 13; clone_size: many; v_call: TRBV5-1; j_call: TRBJ2-3; d_call: .; cdr3_aa: CASRSPATDTQYF; cdr3_nt: TGCGCCAGCAGATCTCCGGCCACAGATACGCAGTATTTT
cdr3_length: 12; clone_size: many; v_call: TRBV29-1; j_call: TRBJ2-1; d_call: .; cdr3_aa: CSGVLSYNEQFF; cdr3_nt: TGCAGCGGGGTTCTCTCCTACAATGAGCAGTTCTTC
cdr3_length: 11; clone_size: few; v_call: TRBV6-1; j_call: TRBJ1-6; d_call: .; cdr3_aa: CASSEFPPLHF; cdr3_nt: TGTGCCAGCAGTGAATTCCCGCCCCTCCACTTT
cdr3_length: 13; clone_size: few; v_call: TRBV7-9; j_call: TRBJ2-7; d_call: .; cdr3_aa: CASSSLASYEQYF; cdr3_nt: TGTGCCAGCAGCTCTCTGGCCTCCTACGAGCAGTACTTC
cdr3_length: 14; clone_size: .; v_call: TRBV5-1; j_call: TRBJ2-3; d_call: .; cdr3_aa: CASSSQRGTDTQYF; cdr3_nt: TGCGCCAGCAGCTCCCAGCGGGGCACAGATACGCAGTATTTT
cdr3_length: 15; clone_size: many; v_call: TRBV29-1; j_call: TRBJ2-5; d_call: .; cdr3_aa: CSVEEYDTFQETQYF; cdr3_nt: TGCAGCGTTGAAGAGTATGACACGTTCCAAGAGACCCAGTACTTC
cdr3_length: 14; clone_size: .; v_call: TRBV7-3; j_call: TRBJ2-7; d_call: TRBD1; cdr3_aa: CASSLTGAPHEQYF; cdr3_nt: TGTGCCAGCAGCTTGACAGGGGCCCCCCACGAGCAGTACTTC
cdr3_length: 13; clone_size: .; v_call: TRBV5-1; j_call: TRBJ2-7; d_call: .; cdr3_aa: CASSLELASEQYF; cdr3_nt: TGCGCCAGCAGCTTGGAACTAGCCTCCGAGCAGTACTTC
cdr3_length: 16; clone_size: .; v_call: TRBV20-1; j_call: TRBJ2-1; d_call: TRBD2; cdr3_aa: CSARDLRGLAHNEQFF; cdr3_nt: TGCAGTGCTAGAGATCTCCGGGGACTAGCCCACAATGAGCAGTTCTTC
cdr3_length: 16; clone_size: .; v_call: TRBV5-1; j_call: TRBJ2-1; d_call: TRBD2; cdr3_aa: CASSPLAGGLQNEQFF; cdr3_nt: TGCGCCAGCAGCCCCCTGGCGGGAGGTCTTCAGAATGAGCAGTTCTTC
cdr3_length: 11; clone_size: many; v_call: TRBV11-2; j_call: TRBJ2-7; d_call: .; cdr3_aa: CASSPYYEQYF; cdr3_nt: TGTGCCAGCAGCCCATACTACGAGCAGTACTTC
cdr3_length: 16; clone_size: few; v_call: TRBV5-1; j_call: TRBJ1-2; d_call: .; cdr3_aa: CASSLQTGRRPYGYTF; cdr3_nt: TGCGCCAGCAGCTTGCAAACAGGCCGCCGGCCATATGGCTACACCTTC
cdr3_length: 15; clone_size: .; v_call: TRBV15; j_call: TRBJ1-2; d_call: .; cdr3_aa: CATSRDGGEVRGYTF; cdr3_nt: TGTGCCACCAGCAGAGATGGGGGGGAAGTTCGGGGCTACACCTTC
cdr3_length: 16; clone_size: once; v_call: TRBV13; j_call: TRBJ2-2; d_call: TRBD2; cdr3_aa: CASSPTSGKNTGELFF; cdr3_nt: TGTGCCAGCAGCCCCACCAGCGGGAAGAACACCGGGGAGCTGTTTTTT
cdr3_length: 17; clone_size: few; v_call: TRBV4-2; j_call: TRBJ2-1; d_call: TRBD2; cdr3_aa: CASSQARASGSWDEQFF; cdr3_nt: TGTGCCAGCAGCCAAGCTAGGGCTAGCGGGAGTTGGGATGAGCAGTTCTTC
cdr3_length: 11; clone_size: .; v_call: TRBV12-3/TRBV12-4; j_call: TRBJ1-2; d_call: .; cdr3_aa: CASSSGRGNTF; cdr3_nt: TGTGCCAGCAGTTCGGGACGGGGGAACACCTTC
cdr3_length: 19; clone_size: few; v_call: TRBV11-2; j_call: TRBJ2-1; d_call: TRBD2; cdr3_aa: CASTTLGLAGGGPYNEQFF; cdr3_nt: TGTGCCAGCACCACTTTGGGACTAGCGGGAGGAGGTCCCTACAATGAGCAGTTCTTC
cdr3_length: 15; clone_size: few; v_call: TRBV7-7; j_call: TRBJ2-3; d_call: .; cdr3_aa: CASSPGSHTTDTQYF; cdr3_nt: TGTGCCAGCAGCCCAGGGTCCCACACCACAGATACGCAGTATTTT
cdr3_length: 13; clone_size: few; v_call: TRBV7-9; j_call: TRBJ2-3; d_call: TRBD2; cdr3_aa: CAIGRELADTQYF; cdr3_nt: TGTGCCATCGGGCGGGAGTTGGCAGATACGCAGTATTTT
cdr3_length: 15; clone_size: .; v_call: TRBV9; j_call: TRBJ1-6; d_call: TRBD1; cdr3_aa: CASSSRQGGNSPLHF; cdr3_nt: TGTGCCAGCAGCTCGCGACAGGGTGGAAATTCACCCCTCCACTTT
cdr3_length: 18; clone_size: .; v_call: TRBV7-6; j_call: TRBJ2-5; d_call: TRBD2; cdr3_aa: CASSLANLAGGLRETQYF; cdr3_nt: TGTGCCAGCAGCTTAGCGAACCTAGCGGGAGGGCTGAGGGAGACCCAGTACTTC
cdr3_length: 15; clone_size: .; v_call: TRBV12-3/TRBV12-4; j_call: TRBJ1-2; d_call: .; cdr3_aa: CASRRKAGRGYGYTF; cdr3_nt: TGTGCCAGCAGACGCAAGGCGGGGCGCGGCTATGGCTACACCTTC
cdr3_length: 13; clone_size: .; v_call: TRBV12-3/TRBV12-4; j_call: TRBJ2-2; d_call: .; cdr3_aa: CASSLWPNGELFF; cdr3_nt: TGTGCCAGCAGTTTGTGGCCCAACGGGGAGCTGTTTTTT
cdr3_length: 15; clone_size: .; v_call: TRBV12-3/TRBV12-4; j_call: TRBJ1-1; d_call: .; cdr3_aa: CASSAGEILNTEAFF; cdr3_nt: TGTGCCAGCAGCGCAGGGGAAATCCTGAACACTGAAGCTTTCTTT
cdr3_length: 15; clone_size: .; v_call: TRBV9; j_call: TRBJ2-7; d_call: .; cdr3_aa: CASSAHGTGPYEQYF; cdr3_nt: TGTGCCAGCAGCGCCCATGGGACGGGACCCTACGAGCAGTACTTC
cdr3_length: 15; clone_size: .; v_call: TRBV9; j_call: TRBJ2-3; d_call: TRBD2; cdr3_aa: CASSVGPGTSDTQYF; cdr3_nt: TGTGCCAGCAGCGTAGGACCCGGGACTAGCGATACGCAGTATTTT
cdr3_length: 14; clone_size: .; v_call: TRBV20-1; j_call: TRBJ1-5; d_call: TRBD1; cdr3_aa: CSASSGQLIQPQHF; cdr3_nt: TGCAGTGCTAGTTCGGGACAGCTTATTCAGCCCCAGCATTTT
cdr3_length: 15; clone_size: few; v_call: TRBV28; j_call: TRBJ2-1; d_call: .; cdr3_aa: CASSTQGISYNEQFF; cdr3_nt: TGTGCCAGCAGTACTCAGGGTATTTCCTACAATGAGCAGTTCTTC
cdr3_length: 15; clone_size: .; v_call: TRBV7-6; j_call: TRBJ2-7; d_call: .; cdr3_aa: CASSEHLGAPYEQYF; cdr3_nt: TGTGCCAGCAGCGAGCATCTAGGGGCTCCATACGAGCAGTACTTC
cdr3_length: 12; clone_size: few; v_call: TRBV29-1; j_call: TRBJ1-3; d_call: .; cdr3_aa: CSVASPGNTIYF; cdr3_nt: TGCAGCGTTGCGAGCCCTGGAAACACCATATATTTT
cdr3_length: 14; clone_size: few; v_call: TRBV7-8; j_call: TRBJ2-7; d_call: TRBD2; cdr3_aa: CASSSLRGGHEQYF; cdr3_nt: TGTGCCAGCAGCTCCCTACGGGGGGGCCACGAGCAGTACTTC
cdr3_length: 13; clone_size: .; v_call: TRBV10-3; j_call: TRBJ2-7; d_call: .; cdr3_aa: CAISEGQGYEQYF; cdr3_nt: TGTGCCATCAGTGAGGGTCAGGGCTACGAGCAGTACTTC
cdr3_length: 15; clone_size: .; v_call: TRBV7-8; j_call: TRBJ2-3; d_call: .; cdr3_aa: CASSGYSVSTDTQYF; cdr3_nt: TGTGCCAGCAGCGGCTATAGCGTTAGCACAGATACGCAGTATTTT
cdr3_length: 12; clone_size: few; v_call: TRBV19; j_call: TRBJ1-2; d_call: .; cdr3_aa: CASSDRTYGYTF; cdr3_nt: TGTGCCAGTAGTGACCGGACCTATGGCTACACCTTC